This T cell receptor beta chain was sequenced in a study of cytomegalovirus exposure and HLA in healthy donors (TCRdb year 2017). At the level of the whole study: According to an earlier analysis of several hundred of the donors, about 179 million T cells yielded over 100 million unique TCR beta sequences and less than 300 Gb of sequence data. Using immunosequencing, the study profiled T cell repertoires from roughly 650 subjects and related those repertoires to cytomegalovirus serostatus. Across approximately 400 genotyped donors of the cohort, an average of approximately 240,000 unique TCR beta nucleotide sequences per donor were sequenced, and around 19% of those sequences were non-productive. All discovery cohort repertoires had been generated using a single sequencing platform. The later analysis used no new phenotypic data to find candidate immune exposures, relying instead on TCR beta sequences and their occurrence across donors. A later analysis re-analyzed previously published TCR beta repertoires from roughly 600 donors and added high-resolution HLA genotyping to study TCR occurrence patterns. Roughly five DR-DQ haplotypes were handled as single units for association and clustering because linkage in the cohort was strong. Among the roughly 390 genotyped donors, around 81% belonged to the genetic ancestry cluster associated with self-reported Caucasian donors. The study combined high-throughput TCR immunosequencing, statistical association of individual TCRs with disease status, and machine learning to predict cytomegalovirus infection status. In addition to the first cohort of roughly 670 subjects, a separate validation cohort of 100 to 150 different subjects was used. A later genetic analysis used genome-wide SNP genotypes for about 60% of the roughly 700 donors, treating that subset as a discovery cohort. Typing coverage differed by locus: A, B, C, DRB1 and DQB1 were typed in roughly 620-630 donors, DQA1 in about 510, DPA1 in 600 to 610, and DPB1 in 472. In an earlier analysis of several hundred of the donors, high-throughput TCR beta sequencing was used to judge whether each TCR beta V gene segment behaved as functional or pseudogenic. HLA typing covered class I and class II loci at four-digit resolution. The study was designed to test whether signatures of past pathogen exposure could be identified by cataloging public T cell receptors. An early release that covered more than 550 HLA-typed donors contained 300 to 350 gigabases of sequencing data and 85 million to 100 million unique TCR sequences. Donor age, sex, ethnicity and CMV serostatus were compiled alongside the repertoire data. Broad study findings and their caveats: A further reported finding was that TCR beta sequences accurately predicted the HLA-A and HLA-B alleles for most subjects in the first cohort. The classifier was reported to diagnose cytomegalovirus status with high specificity and sensitivity in both the original cohort and the validation cohort. Presence/absence analyses assumed roughly uniform sequencing depth across donors, an assumption that may not hold. A later analysis associated 17,000 or so TCR beta sequences with specific HLA alleles at a false discovery rate of 0.05. Seventeen rarely observed V segments, including chromosome 9 orphons, were excluded from the earlier analysis of several hundred of the donors because counts were too low. A group of highly shared sequence variants was considered likely to be a technical artifact of the sequencing pipeline. Assigning TCR associations to individual alleles was difficult when HLA alleles, especially DR and DQ, strongly co-occurred. In a later analysis, HLA-associated TCR beta chains showed more clonal expansion and lower generation probabilities than non-associated chains that were equally common. An association between a missense DCLRE1C variant and V-gene and J-gene trimming of TCR beta chains was found in a later genetic analysis and replicated in an independent cohort. The study gave a list of 150 to 200 TCR beta chains associated with cytomegalovirus. Some IMGT-functional V segments, including TRBV6-2 and TRBV6-3, could not be distinguished by the 87-base-pair reads and were therefore excluded. Several of the top co-occurrence clusters appeared to be linked to parvovirus B19, influenza, CMV and Epstein-Barr virus, according to a later analysis. An earlier analysis of 587 of the donors showed that most TCR beta V segments appeared in productive rearrangements either about 87% or about 30% of the time, which broadly matched IMGT annotations. A few of the identified cytomegalovirus-associated TCR beta chains were confirmed in vitro to be specific for cytomegalovirus antigens. Across donors, most TCR sequences were observed very rarely, whereas some public TCRs were present in many individuals. In a later genetic analysis, fewer N-insertions in productive TCRs were reported among donors in an Asian-associated ancestry cluster than the 666-donor mean. Most CMV-associated TCR beta chains appeared to be HLA-restricted in a later analysis, and the HLA associations seemed to be driven largely by CMV exposure. Correlated functional status among segregating V segments might reflect linkage disequilibrium, but an unknown experimental factor could not be ruled out. Only TCR beta chains were sequenced in this cohort, and the absence of alpha or paired-chain data limited detectable features. Immune exposure information for the cohort was limited to CMV serostatus. In a later analysis, TCR association rates were found to vary across HLA loci, with the most associated TCRs seen for DRB1 alleles and the fewest for HLA-C alleles. Because HLA typing was missing for some donors at each locus, association tests included only the typed subset. It was suggested by the authors that the approach could potentially be generalized to other disease states and immunological phenotypes.

The cohort was made up of several hundred healthy bone marrow donors. All cohort members were sampled while nominally healthy, although unrecorded immune exposures were likely present. The donor tested CMV seropositive, placing the donor among the 250 to 300 seropositive members of the cohort. Each donor provided a peripheral blood sample, and peripheral blood mononuclear cells were used for TCR beta sequencing. The Qiagen DNeasy Blood Extraction Kit was used to extract genomic DNA from the blood cell samples. To prepare the library, the immunoSEQ multiplex PCR assay was applied. For the multiplex PCR, a mixture combining 60 forward primers for TCR Vbeta segments and 13 reverse primers for TCR Jbeta segments was used. A multiplex PCR assay on genomic DNA amplified the CDR3 region of rearranged TCR beta genes. The Illumina HiSeq System was used to sequence the amplified TCR beta libraries as 87-base-pair reads. Regarding the original processing steps: A later analysis tallied approximately 87 million unique TCR beta chains across the 650 to 750 repertoires, and approximately 12 million of those chains were shared by two or more donors. Raw reads were error-corrected and collapsed into unique sequences with a nearest-neighbor algorithm that merged closely related sequences to remove PCR and sequencing errors. To assign V, D and J gene segments, CDR3 sequences were aligned to IMGT reference sequences. For a sequence to be retained, a match of at least six nucleotides to both a V gene segment and a J gene segment was required. Rearrangements were called productive when the CDR3 lacked stop codons and stayed in frame with V and J; all others were non-productive. Following IMGT convention, CDR3 was defined as the stretch from the second conserved V-encoded cysteine to the conserved J-encoded phenylalanine. The earlier analysis of about 610 of the donors excluded any sequence lacking an unambiguous match to a single V gene segment. In an earlier analysis of almost 600 of the donors, a V segment was called functional when productive rearrangements were above 56.7%, and segregating when the standard deviation between donors exceeded 5%. To diagnose cytomegalovirus status from the catalog of TCR beta chain sequences, a statistical classification framework was built. In a later analysis, V and J genes were assigned by comparing TCR nucleotide sequences against IMGT/GENE-DB human TR gene sequences. The TCRdist pipeline was used in a later analysis to assign CDR3 sequences and most-parsimonious VDJ recombination scenarios. In a later analysis, each TCR beta chain was defined by its CDR3 amino acid sequence together with its V-gene family, and reads without a unique V-gene family were excluded. A later analysis removed several hundred highly shared, low-generation-probability nucleotide sequences to deal with suspected cross-contamination and a sequencing artifact. A later analysis calculated a clonal expansion index for each public chain from normalized within-repertoire ranks of inferred template counts. In a later analysis, generation probabilities were computed using a VDJ recombination model fitted to out-of-frame rearrangements, and the results were checked against IGoR. In a later analysis, TCR-TCR, TCR-HLA and TCR-CMV co-occurrence was scored with hypergeometric tests, and a repertoire-size bias correction was applied to TCR pairs. In a later analysis, false discovery rates were estimated by permuting HLA or CMV assignments 20 times. A later analysis grouped co-occurring TCRs with DBSCAN, adding TCRdist sequence similarity when clustering within HLA-allele-positive subsets. Co-occurrence clustering excluded repertoires with fewer than 30,000 or more than 120,000 public chains, plus five with anomalous nucleotide sharing. The table was pulled from immuneACCESS by TCRdb, which kept in-frame rearrangements only. Such tables lose some clones; where checked, under half of the loss comes from unresolved V genes, and the rest has no known cause. The DNA gave D and trimming, while V, J and clone size come from that table. The sample table contains under 150,000 clones; only one count was recorded for roughly 80% of them. The ten largest account for over 6.5% of the sample.

In the case of this clone: What this receptor recognizes is not known. Base qualities are not provided; no much larger clone lies one nucleotide away.

The CDR3 spans 15 residues, from the cysteine through the phenylalanine. The DNA shown is the 45-base CDR3, in frame from base 1. V is trimmed back by 3 bases and J by 5 bases, and the junction contains 9 bases that no gene match accounts for. CDR1 SEHNR and CDR2 FQNEAQ are derived from the germline V gene (reference sequence). This receptor was identified in a man between 40 and 49 years old in good health and CMV-seropositive. The sequenced sample was PBMCs. The sequence is built from TRBV7-9 and TRBJ2-7; 8 bases in the middle match TRBD1. CDR3 region: CASSFTDRGIHEQYF. The DNA sequence is as follows: TGTGCCAGCAGCTTCACAGACAGGGGTATTCACGAGCAGTACTTC.